The 31 T cell receptor beta chains in this list originate from one sample, sequenced in a study of OX40 agonist ivuxolimab in advanced cancers. The protocol was immunoSEQ multiplex PCR, while the TCRdb copy is restricted to in-frame clones and leaves out a portion. This sample has roughly 70,000 clones, with approximately 90% found just once. Sequenced material: CD4+ or CD8+ T cells sorted from blood, taken in a trial of the OX40 agonist ivuxolimab. These receptors were taken from an adult with an advanced solid tumor such as melanoma, head and neck, liver or kidney cancer.

V is TRBV19 and J is TRBJ1-5; 8 bases line up with TRBD1. The CDR3 is made up of 16 amino acids. With V trimmed by 3 bases and J by 2 bases, 6 bases remained unmatched. Germline V gene data show CDR1 as LNHDA and CDR2 as SQIVND (reference sequence). CDR3 protein: CASSMWGGQGNQPQHF. The CDR3 DNA reads as TGTGCCAGTAGTATGTGGGGGGGACAGGGCAATCAGCCCCAGCATTTT.

This clone has just one count. V is TRBV5-1 and J is TRBJ2-7; TRBD1 agrees at 9 bases. Germline V gene lookup returns CDR1 SGHRS and CDR2 YFSETQ. The CDR3 contains 14 residues. After removal of 4 bases from V and 2 bases from J, the junction contained 4 bases not matched to a gene. DNA for the CDR3: TGCGCCAGCAGCACTAGACAGGGGGCCTACGAGCAGTACTTC. Protein sequence: CASSTRQGAYEQYF.

The V call is TRBV7-3, the J call TRBJ2-7; 16 nucleotides agree with TRBD2. In germline, CDR1 is SGHTA, CDR2 FQGTGA. The J segment lost 6 bases and the V segment lost 5 bases, leaving 7 bases of the junction unmatched. The CDR3 is 16 residues long. CDR3 region: CASSPRGLAGGREQYF. Here the CDR3 DNA reads TGTGCCAGCAGCCCTCGGGGACTAGCGGGAGGGCGCGAGCAGTACTTC.

The gene calls are TRBV19 and TRBJ2-5, with D uncertain. The V end was cut by 5 bases, the J end by 5 bases, with 9 bases between. The germline V gene encodes CDR1 LNHDA and CDR2 SQIVND (reference sequence). The CDR3 consists of 12 residues. The CDR3 DNA reads TGTGCCAGTAGTCCAACTGGGGAGACCCAGTACTTC. Protein product: CASSPTGETQYF.

CDR3 residues: CASSPDAGLAGPNTGELFF. In nucleotides, the CDR3 is TGTGCCAGCAGCCCCGACGCGGGACTAGCGGGCCCGAACACCGGGGAGCTGTTTTTT. The chain employs TRBV7-6 and TRBJ2-2, with TRBD2 identical over 12 bases. CDR1 and CDR2 (germline): SGHVS, FNYEAQ. Losses at the gene ends were 5 bases for V and 0 bases for J; bases not matched to a gene: 10. The CDR3 runs 19 residues.

The chain is built from TRBV11-2 and TRBJ1-3; perhaps TRBD1 as D (5 bases). The V gene lost 5 bases and the J gene lost 0 bases, with 11 bases spanning the gap. Germline loops: CDR1 SGHAT, CDR2 FQNNGV. This CDR3 is built from 15 residues. This CDR3 reads CASSLHGTSGNTIYF. In nucleotides, the CDR3 is TGTGCCAGCAGCCTGCACGGGACCTCTGGAAACACCATATATTTT.

The rearrangement links TRBV19 to TRBJ2-1; 8 bases are shared with TRBD2. CDR3 size: 15 residues. CDR1 LNHDA and CDR2 SQIVND come from the germline V gene (reference sequence). V shed 5 bases, J shed 3 bases, and the junction held 6 bases outside the gene matches. CDR3 DNA sequence: TGTGCCAGTAGTCTAACTAGCGGCAACTACAATGAGCAGTTCTTC. Translating it yields CASSLTSGNYNEQFF.

V and J are TRBV27 and TRBJ2-2, with 11 bases fitting TRBD1. The length of the CDR3 is 15 residues. Germline assignment: CDR1 MNHEY and CDR2 SMNVEV (reference sequence). With 7 bases clipped from V and 9 bases from J, the junction kept 10 bases outside the gene matches. The CDR3 region is CASTTGTGGSRELFF. The DNA of the CDR3 is TGTGCCAGCACCACCGGGACAGGGGGTTCACGGGAGCTGTTTTTT.

The chain uses TRBV5-1 and TRBJ2-3; possible D gene TRBD2, 6 bases. This CDR3 has 15 amino acids. Trimming took 0 bases from V and 0 from J, leaving 8 bases between them. Germline lookup yields CDR1 SGHRS and CDR2 YFSETQ. The CDR3 bases are TGCGCCAGCAGCTTGGTAGGGACTAGCACAGATACGCAGTATTTT. This encodes CASSLVGTSTDTQYF. Filled out from reference TRBV5-1 and TRBJ2-3, the complete variable domain reads KAGVTQTPRYLIKTRGQQVTLSCSPISGHRSVSWYQQTPGQGLQFLFEYFSETQRNKGNFPGRFSGRQFSNSRSEMNVSTLELGDSALYLCASSLVGTSTDTQYFGPGTRLTVL.

The chain has TRBV28 and TRBJ2-2, with 8 bases lining up with TRBD1. Germline V gene data show CDR1 as MDHEN and CDR2 as SYDVKM. V lost 1 base to trimming and J lost 0 bases; unmatched junction nucleotides: 19. The CDR3 sequence is 22 residues long. CDR3 sequence: CASSLSATGALNDYANTGELFF. DNA for the CDR3: TGTGCCAGCAGTTTATCGGCGACAGGGGCGCTAAACGACTACGCGAACACCGGGGAGCTGTTTTTT.

The chain links TRBV9 to TRBJ2-2, with TRBD2 as a possible D gene (6 bases). The V end lost 0 bases, the J end lost 5 bases, and 8 bases lay between the germline ends. The germline V gene encodes CDR1 SGDLS and CDR2 YYNGEE. This CDR3 has 14 residues. CDR3 bases: TGTGCCAGCAGCGTAGTGGCGGGGACCGGGGAGCTGTTTTTT. Translation gives CASSVVAGTGELFF. Drawing the rest from reference TRBV9 and TRBJ2-2, the complete variable domain is DSGVTQTPKHLITATGQRVTLRCSPRSGDLSVYWYQQSLDQGLQFLIQYYNGEERAKGNILERFSAQQFPDLHSELNLSSLELGDSALYFCASSVVAGTGELFFGEGSRLTVL.

This clone was seen a handful of times. The chain recombines TRBV7-2 with TRBJ1-1, with D hard to call. V shed 4 bases and J shed 1 base, with 10 bases lying between them. The CDR3 has 14 amino acids. CDR1 and CDR2 from the germline V gene are SGHTA and FQGNSA. This CDR3 reads CASSSSVPNTEAFF. The CDR3 DNA is TGTGCCAGCAGCTCGTCGGTCCCGAACACTGAAGCTTTCTTT.

The J gene is TRBJ2-3, the V gene TRBV6-1; the D is unclear. V was cut by 0 bases and J by 1 base, with 11 bases left in between. Germline loops: CDR1 MNHNS, CDR2 SASEGT. The CDR3 spans 16 residues. CDR3 residues: CASSEAAGLGTDTQYF. The CDR3 coding sequence is TGTGCCAGCAGTGAAGCAGCAGGATTAGGCACAGATACGCAGTATTTT.

The chain is built from TRBV10-2 and TRBJ2-5, with D perhaps TRBD1 (5 bases). The V gene's germline CDR1 is WSHSY and CDR2 SAAADI. The CDR3 has 14 amino acids. Trimming pared 8 bases from V and 5 bases from J, leaving 18 bases between. CDR3 region: CASRSTWGRETQYF. In DNA, the CDR3 is TGCGCCAGCCGTAGCACGTGGGGCCGGGAGACCCAGTACTTC.

This clone was seen only a few times. The V and J genes are TRBV10-3 and TRBJ1-1; 8 positions agree with TRBD1. The germline gives CDR1 ENHRY, CDR2 SYGVKD. The CDR3 is made up of 15 amino acids. After removal of 0 bases from V and 4 bases from J, the junction contained 4 bases not matched to a gene. DNA of the CDR3: TGTGCCATCAGTGAGTCGTGGACAGGGTCCACTGAAGCTTTCTTT. Protein product: CAISESWTGSTEAFF.

This clone was detected once. This chain uses TRBV30 with TRBJ1-2; D not resolved. The CDR3 loop spans 12 amino acids. V dropped 4 bases and J dropped 0 bases, with 6 bases sitting between them. Germline loops: CDR1 GTSNPN, CDR2 SVGIG (reference sequence). The CDR3 is CAWTKTNYGYTF. The CDR3 region has the DNA TGTGCCTGGACAAAAACTAACTATGGCTACACCTTC.

The chain links TRBV27 to TRBJ2-1; 7 positions match TRBD2. Germline loops: CDR1 MNHEY, CDR2 SMNVEV (reference sequence). After removal of 7 bases from V and 8 bases from J, the junction contained 8 bases not matched to a gene. The CDR3 contains 13 residues. The CDR3, as DNA: TGTGCCAGCAATAAGGCGGGAGCCTATGAGCAGTTCTTC. Translated, it gives CASNKAGAYEQFF.

The chain uses TRBV10-3 and TRBJ2-3; D may be TRBD2 (6 bases). Trimming removed 9 bases from V and 0 bases from J, with 10 bases in between. This CDR3 is 13 amino acids long. Germline lookup yields CDR1 ENHRY and CDR2 SYGVKD. The CDR3 nucleotides read TGTGCCATAGCAGGGACTAGCACAGATACGCAGTATTTT. It specifies CAIAGTSTDTQYF.

The chain carries TRBV5-4 and TRBJ2-7; 13 bases are shared with TRBD2. The germline CDR1 and CDR2 sequences are SGHNT and YYREEE (reference sequence). The V segment lost 4 bases and the J segment 5 bases; nucleotides outside the gene matches: 6. This CDR3 region has 15 residues. The CDR3 DNA is TGTGCCAGCAGCCCTACTAGCGGGAGGGCCAACGAGCAGTACTTC. Protein sequence: CASSPTSGRANEQYF. Full variable domain (rest looked up from reference TRBV5-4 and TRBJ2-7): ETGVTQSPTHLIKTRGQQVTLRCSSQSGHNTVSWYQQALGQGPQFIFQYYREEENGRGNFPPRFSGLQFPNYSSELNVNALELDDSALYLCASSPTSGRANEQYFGPGTRLTVT.

V usage is TRBV5-4 and J usage is TRBJ2-7, with TRBD1 matching 7 bases. CDR3 length equals 14 residues. The ends lost 4 bases at V and 4 bases at J; junction bases unmatched: 8. Per the germline V gene, CDR1 is SGHNT and CDR2 is YYREEE (reference sequence). This CDR3 is CASSRQDRWYEQYF. The CDR3, as DNA: TGTGCCAGCAGCCGTCAGGACAGGTGGTACGAGCAGTACTTC.

This rearrangement joins TRBV2 to TRBJ2-3; D is tentatively TRBD1 or TRBD2 (5 bases each). Germline assignment: CDR1 SNHLY and CDR2 FYNNEI. V shed 5 bases and J shed 3 bases, with 21 bases lying between them. The CDR3 loop spans 17 amino acids. CDR3 in DNA: TGTGCCAGCAGTCTCCACCGACTTGGGGGTGGGACAGATACGCAGTATTTT. This gives the protein CASSLHRLGGGTDTQYF.

The chain uses TRBV6-1 and TRBJ2-7; D unresolved. CDR3 length: 13 amino acids. The germline CDR1 and CDR2 sequences are MNHNS and SASEGT. Trimming shortened V by 8 bases and J by 6 bases, and 17 bases separated the two germline ends. The CDR3 is CASLSLGAAEQYF. The CDR3 DNA reads as TGTGCCAGCCTTTCGCTTGGTGCAGCCGAGCAGTACTTC.

V and J are TRBV9 and TRBJ2-2, with 10 bases lining up with TRBD1. From germline, CDR1 is SGDLS and CDR2 YYNGEE. J gave up 5 bases and V 4 bases, and 8 bases lay outside the gene matches. The CDR3 loop spans 16 amino acids. CDR3 nucleotides: TGTGCCAGCAGCACACCCAGACAGGGGGCAACCGGGGAGCTGTTTTTT. Translated: CASSTPRQGATGELFF.

This clone was found once. This chain joins TRBV11-2 and TRBJ2-7; TRBD1 matches 8 bases. The ends lost 6 bases at V and 4 bases at J; junction bases unmatched: 11. In germline, CDR1 is SGHAT, CDR2 FQNNGV. The CDR3 contains 15 residues. CDR3 nucleotides: TGTGCCAGCAGTTACAGACAGGGGATTAAGTACGAGCAGTACTTC. This encodes CASSYRQGIKYEQYF.

The chain carries TRBV7-2 and TRBJ2-5; 9 nucleotides align to TRBD2. The CDR3 has 16 amino acids. Losses at the gene ends were 5 bases for V and 5 bases for J; bases not matched to a gene: 12. CDR1 is SGHTA and CDR2 is FQGNSA in the germline V gene. Here the CDR3 DNA reads TGTGCCAGCAGCCCCGGACTAGCGCTCGGCGGGGAGACCCAGTACTTC. It specifies CASSPGLALGGETQYF. Filled out from reference TRBV7-2 and TRBJ2-5, the complete variable domain reads GAGVSQSPSNKVTEKGKDVELRCDPISGHTALYWYRQSLGQGLEFLIYFQGNSAPDKSGLPSDRFSAERTGGSVSTLTIQRTQQEDSAVYLCASSPGLALGGETQYFGPGTRLLVL.

The chain recombines TRBV11-2 with TRBJ2-7; no clear D. This CDR3 has 14 amino acids. Trimming removed 1 base at V and 0 bases at J, with 7 bases between. Germline assignment: CDR1 SGHAT and CDR2 FQNNGV. The CDR3 spells CASSLGASSYEQYF. DNA for the CDR3: TGTGCCAGCAGCTTAGGTGCAAGCTCCTACGAGCAGTACTTC.

The V call is TRBV7-6, the J call TRBJ2-7, with TRBD2 as a possible D gene (5 bases). The CDR3 has 13 residues. Germline V gene lookup returns CDR1 SGHVS and CDR2 FNYEAQ. Trimming pared 5 bases from V and 7 bases from J, leaving 15 bases between. This CDR3 is CASSHNSPGEQYF. CDR3 nucleotide sequence: TGTGCCAGCAGCCATAATTCTCCGGGGGAGCAGTACTTC. The full variable domain, in which reference TRBV7-6 and TRBJ2-7 provide the parts outside the CDR3, is GAGVSQSPRYKVTKRGQDVALRCDPISGHVSLYWYRQALGQGPEFLTYFNYEAQQDKSGLPNDRFSAERPEGSISTLTIQRTEQRDSAMYRCASSHNSPGEQYFGPGTRLTVT.

The CDR3 region is CASSGQAGGVETQYF. DNA of the CDR3: TGTGCCAGCAGCGGACAGGCAGGGGGCGTCGAGACCCAGTACTTC. The rearrangement links TRBV9 to TRBJ2-5; 8 nucleotides line up with TRBD1. V gave up 3 bases and J gave up 5 bases; unmatched junction bases: 9. Germline values: CDR1 SGDLS, CDR2 YYNGEE. The CDR3 loop spans 15 amino acids.

This clone is a singleton in its sample. CDR3 sequence: CASSGTGEAFF. The CDR3, as DNA: TGTGCCAGCAGTGGGACAGGGGAAGCTTTCTTT. The chain uses TRBV6-1 and TRBJ1-1; 8 nucleotides match TRBD1. The CDR3 loop spans 11 amino acids. From germline, CDR1 is MNHNS and CDR2 SASEGT. V shed 4 bases, J shed 8 bases, and the junction held 0 bases outside the gene matches.

This chain joins TRBV5-1 and TRBJ2-3, with no clear D. Looked up from germline, CDR1 is SGHRS and CDR2 is YFSETQ. This CDR3 spans 14 amino acids. Trimming took 5 bases from V and 0 from J, leaving 10 bases between them. The CDR3 nucleotides read TGCGCCAGCAGAATAACCTCTAGCACAGATACGCAGTATTTT. Residues: CASRITSSTDTQYF.

CDR3 amino acids: CASSLVLGQGADGYTF. The CDR3 nucleotides read TGTGCCAGCAGCTTGGTGTTGGGGCAGGGGGCCGATGGCTACACCTTC. The J gene is TRBJ1-2, the V gene TRBV5-6; 8 nucleotides match TRBD1. Germline lookup yields CDR1 SGHDT and CDR2 YYEEEE. Trimming cost V 0 bases and J 6 bases; bases outside gene matches: 10. The CDR3 has 16 residues.